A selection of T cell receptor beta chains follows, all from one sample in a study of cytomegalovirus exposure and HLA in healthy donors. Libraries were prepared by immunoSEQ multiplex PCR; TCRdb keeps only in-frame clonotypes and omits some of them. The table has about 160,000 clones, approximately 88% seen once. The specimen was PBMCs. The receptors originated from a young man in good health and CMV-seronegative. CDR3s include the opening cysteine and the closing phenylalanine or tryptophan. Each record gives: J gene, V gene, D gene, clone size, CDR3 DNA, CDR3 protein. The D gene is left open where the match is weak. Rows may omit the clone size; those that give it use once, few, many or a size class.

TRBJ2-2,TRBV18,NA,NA,TGTGCCAGCTCACTCGACAGGAGGAACACCGGGGAGCTGTTTTTT,CASSLDRRNTGELFF
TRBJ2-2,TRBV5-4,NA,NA,TGTGCCAGCAGAAAACAGGGTGCGGACACCGGGGAGCTGTTTTTT,CASRKQGADTGELFF
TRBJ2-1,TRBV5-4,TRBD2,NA,TGTGCCAGCAGTTATAGCGGGAACCACAATGAGCAGTTCTTC,CASSYSGNHNEQFF
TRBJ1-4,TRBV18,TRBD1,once,TGTGCCAGCTCACCACCGGGACAGGGGGGTGAAAAACTGTTTTTT,CASSPPGQGGEKLFF
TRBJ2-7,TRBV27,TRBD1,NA,TGTGCCAGCAGTTTTCTGGGGACAGGATACTACGAGCAGTACTTC,CASSFLGTGYYEQYF
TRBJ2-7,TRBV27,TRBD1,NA,TGTGCCAGCAGTAAAAGACAGGGCACGGGATGGGGCGAGCAGTACTTC,CASSKRQGTGWGEQYF
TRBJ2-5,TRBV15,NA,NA,TGTGCCACCAGCAACCGAGCCGGGAATCAAGAGACCCAGTACTTC,CATSNRAGNQETQYF
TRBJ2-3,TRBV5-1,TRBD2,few,TGCGCCAGCAGCTTCCTAGCGGGGGCCGCAGATACGCAGTATTTT,CASSFLAGAADTQYF
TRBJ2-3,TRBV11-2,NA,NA,TGTGCCAGCAGCCCGGGGACTTTACGCACAGATACGCAGTATTTT,CASSPGTLRTDTQYF
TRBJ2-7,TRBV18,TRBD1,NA,TGTGCCAGCTCCCTAGGGACAGCCTCTACCTACGAGCAGTACTTC,CASSLGTASTYEQYF
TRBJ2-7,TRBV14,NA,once,TGTGCCAGCAGCCAAACAGGTTCCTACGAGCAGTACTTC,CASSQTGSYEQYF
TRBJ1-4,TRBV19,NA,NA,TGTGCCAGTAGTATAGAGATAGCTAATGAAAAACTGTTTTTT,CASSIEIANEKLFF
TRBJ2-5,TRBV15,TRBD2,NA,TGTGCCACCAGACTAAGCGGGGGGGCCCTCCAAGAGACCCAGTACTTC,CATRLSGGALQETQYF
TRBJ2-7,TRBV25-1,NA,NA,TGTGCCAGCAGTGAATATGGGGGGTACGAGCAGTACTTC,CASSEYGGYEQYF
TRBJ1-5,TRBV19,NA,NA,TGTGCCAGTAGTATCCGGGGTATGAATCAGCCCCAGCATTTT,CASSIRGMNQPQHF
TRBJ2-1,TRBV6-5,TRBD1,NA,TGTGCCAGCAGTTACTTTGGGACAGGCATTGGTGAGCAGTTCTTC,CASSYFGTGIGEQFF
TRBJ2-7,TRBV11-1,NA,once,TGTGCCAGCAGCTTAACGGGTAGCGTCTACGAGCAGTACTTC,CASSLTGSVYEQYF
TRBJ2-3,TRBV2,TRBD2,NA,TGTGCCAGCAGGGAAGCTAGCGGGAGGGGCACAGATACGCAGTATTTT,CASREASGRGTDTQYF
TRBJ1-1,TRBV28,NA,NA,TGTGCCAGCAGTTCCAACCGGGTCAGTAAAGGAGGCACTGAAGCTTTCTTT,CASSSNRVSKGGTEAFF
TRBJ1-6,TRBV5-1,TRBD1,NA,TGCGCCAGCAGCTTGGATGACAGGGAGCGTTCACCCCTCCACTTT,CASSLDDRERSPLHF
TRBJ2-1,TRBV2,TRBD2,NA,TGTGCCAGCAACTGGCTAGCGGGGGGGAGCTCCTACAATGAGCAGTTCTTC,CASNWLAGGSSYNEQFF
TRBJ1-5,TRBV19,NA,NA,TGTGCCAGTAGTACTCGACAGCTTAATCAGCCCCAGCATTTT,CASSTRQLNQPQHF
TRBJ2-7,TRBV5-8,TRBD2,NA,TGTGCCAGCAGCTTGGGACTAGCGACCTACGAGCAGTACTTC,CASSLGLATYEQYF
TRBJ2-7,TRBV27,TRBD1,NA,TGTGCCAGCAGTTTTACAGGGGCTCCGATAACTCGGGAGCAGTACTTC,CASSFTGAPITREQYF
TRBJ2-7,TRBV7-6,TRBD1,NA,TGTGCCAGCAGCTTAGGGGGACAGGGGGGAACCGAGCAGTACTTC,CASSLGGQGGTEQYF
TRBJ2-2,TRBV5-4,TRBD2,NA,TGTGCCAGCAGTTTCGGGGGGACTAGCGGGAGGGTGAACACCGGGGAGCTGTTTTTT,CASSFGGTSGRVNTGELFF
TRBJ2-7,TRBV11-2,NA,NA,TGTGCCAGCAGCTTCCAGACTTACTACGAGCAGTACTTC,CASSFQTYYEQYF
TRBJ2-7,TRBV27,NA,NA,TGTGCCGGCAGTTACCAACAGGGTTACTCCTACGAGCAGTACTTC,CAGSYQQGYSYEQYF
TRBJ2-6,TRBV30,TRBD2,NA,TGTGCCTGGAGTGCGGGGGGGGTGGGCTCTGGGGCCAACGTCCTGACTTTC,CAWSAGGVGSGANVLTF
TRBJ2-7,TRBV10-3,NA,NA,TGTGCCATCGGGCAGATCCTCTCCTACGAGCAGTACTTC,CAIGQILSYEQYF
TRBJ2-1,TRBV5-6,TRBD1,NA,TGTGCCAGCAGCACAGGACAGGTCTCCTACAATGAGCAGTTCTTC,CASSTGQVSYNEQFF
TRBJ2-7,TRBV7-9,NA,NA,TGTGCCAGCAGCTATGAGCCCTACGAGCAGTACTTC,CASSYEPYEQYF
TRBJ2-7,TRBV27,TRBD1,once,TGTGCCAGCAGTCCGTACGGACAGGGTGCCGTTTCCTACGAGCAGTACTTC,CASSPYGQGAVSYEQYF
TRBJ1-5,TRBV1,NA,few,TGCACCAGCAGCCAAGAAGCCGGGTTCAATCAGCCCCAGCATTTT,CTSSQEAGFNQPQHF
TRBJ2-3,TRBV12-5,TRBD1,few,TGTGCTAGTGGGGGGACAGGGGGGCAAATTAGCACAGATACGCAGTATTTT,CASGGTGGQISTDTQYF
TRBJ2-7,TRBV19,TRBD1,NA,TGTGCCAGTAGTGTCCAGGGGGCATACGAGCAGTACTTC,CASSVQGAYEQYF
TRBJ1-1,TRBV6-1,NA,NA,TGTGCCAGCATTGCCCGTCAGGGTAACACTGAAGCTTTCTTT,CASIARQGNTEAFF